This TCR beta chain was documented in a study of blood T cell repertoires in COVID-19. Here immunoSEQ multiplex PCR was the method, and the copy in TCRdb shows in-frame clones only, minus some. The sample records hundreds of thousands of clones, 70% to 90% being singletons. In germline, CDR1 is SGHDT, CDR2 YYEEEE. With 0 bases removed from V and 5 bases from J, the gap between germline ends came to 11 bases. This CDR3 spans 14 amino acids. Participant reports of clinical history set cohort assignment. The chain couples TRBV5-6 to TRBJ1-1; D gene unclear. What was sequenced was PBMCs or T cells enriched from blood (not recorded which). The TCR originated in a young woman with acute COVID-19. The CDR3 reads CASSLAAYTTEAFF. CDR3 sequence (DNA): TGTGCCAGCAGCTTGGCCGCCTATACGACTGAAGCTTTCTTT.